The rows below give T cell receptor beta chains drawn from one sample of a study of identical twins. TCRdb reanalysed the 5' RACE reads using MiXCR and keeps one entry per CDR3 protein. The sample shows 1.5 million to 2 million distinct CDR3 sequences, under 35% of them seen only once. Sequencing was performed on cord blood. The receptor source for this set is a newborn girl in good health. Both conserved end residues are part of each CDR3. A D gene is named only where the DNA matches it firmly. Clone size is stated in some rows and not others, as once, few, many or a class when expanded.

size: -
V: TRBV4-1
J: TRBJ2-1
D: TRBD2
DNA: TGCGCCAGCAGGCGGGGTGGCCTAGCGGGGAATACCTACAATGAGCAGTTCTTC
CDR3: CASRRGGLAGNTYNEQFF

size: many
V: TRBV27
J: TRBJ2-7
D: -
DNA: TGTGCCAGCAGCTTTTCCAGGGGTTACGAGCAGTACTTC
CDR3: CASSFSRGYEQYF

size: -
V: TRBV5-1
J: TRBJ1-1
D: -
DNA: TGCGCCAGCAGCTTGGATTATCCGGAAGCTTTCTTT
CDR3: CASSLDYPEAFF

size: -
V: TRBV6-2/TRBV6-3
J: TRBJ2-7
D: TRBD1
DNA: TGTGCCAGCAAAGGACAGGGGAGACACGAGCAGTACTTC
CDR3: CASKGQGRHEQYF

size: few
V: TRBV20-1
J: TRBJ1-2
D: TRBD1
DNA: TGCAGTGCTAGAGCTCTGACAGGGGACGCTAACTATGGCTACACCTTC
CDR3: CSARALTGDANYGYTF

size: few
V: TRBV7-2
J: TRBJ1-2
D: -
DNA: TGTGCCAGCAGCTTCAACCGGGCCAATAACTATGGCTACACCTTC
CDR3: CASSFNRANNYGYTF

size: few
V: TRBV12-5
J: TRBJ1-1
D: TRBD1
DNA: TGTGCTAGTGGTTTGGTAACAGGGGGCATGAACACTGAAGCTTTCTTT
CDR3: CASGLVTGGMNTEAFF

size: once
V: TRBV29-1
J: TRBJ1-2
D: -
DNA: -
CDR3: CSVPGTDYGCTF

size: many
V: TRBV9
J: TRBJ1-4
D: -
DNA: TGTGCCAGCAGCGTGGGGGGAGCTAATGAAAAACTGTTTTTT
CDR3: CASSVGGANEKLFF

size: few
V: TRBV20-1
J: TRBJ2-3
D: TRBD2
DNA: TGCAGTGCACCACTAGCGGGGAACACAGATACGCAGTATTTT
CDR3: CSAPLAGNTDTQYF

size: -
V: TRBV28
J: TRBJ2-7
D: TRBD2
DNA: TGTGCCAGCAGCATGGGGGGGAGCGGTTACGAGCAGTACTTC
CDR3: CASSMGGSGYEQYF

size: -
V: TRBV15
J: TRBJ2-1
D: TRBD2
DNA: TGTGCCACCAGCAGGGGACCGGGACTAGCGTCAGATGAGCAGTTCTTC
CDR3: CATSRGPGLASDEQFF

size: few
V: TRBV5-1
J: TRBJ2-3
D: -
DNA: TGCGCCAGCAGCTTGGGAGCGCTCGGTGACTTTAGCACAGATACGCAGTATTTT
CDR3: CASSLGALGDFSTDTQYF

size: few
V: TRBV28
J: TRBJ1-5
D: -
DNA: TGTGCCAGCATCCTAAGGCAGGTGGATCAGCCCCAGCATTTT
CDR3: CASILRQVDQPQHF

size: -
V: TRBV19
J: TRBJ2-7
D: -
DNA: TGTGCCAGTAGTGGACAGTTCGCGGGGAACTACGAGCAGTACTTC
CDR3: CASSGQFAGNYEQYF

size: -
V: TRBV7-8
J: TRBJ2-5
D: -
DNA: TGTGCCAGCAGCTTATCGGAAAGAGGAGAGACCCAGTACTTC
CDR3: CASSLSERGETQYF

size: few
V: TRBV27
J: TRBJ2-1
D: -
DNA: TGTGCCAGCAGTCTCTCGGGGACGAGTACCTACAATGAGCAGTTCTTC
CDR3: CASSLSGTSTYNEQFF

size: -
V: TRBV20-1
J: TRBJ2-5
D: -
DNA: TGCAGTGCTAGAGTTGACGCGAGACGCAATGAGCAGTACTTC
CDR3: CSARVDARRNEQYF

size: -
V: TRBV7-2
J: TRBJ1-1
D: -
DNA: TGTGCCAGCAGCTTAGGGGAGTGGGGCACTGAAGCTTTCTTT
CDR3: CASSLGEWGTEAFF

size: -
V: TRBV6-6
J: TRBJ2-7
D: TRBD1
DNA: TGTGCCAGCAGTTCCATTACAGGGGTGGATGAGCAGTACTTC
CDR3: CASSSITGVDEQYF